Below, 24 T cell receptor beta chains from the same sample are listed, as sequenced in a study of blood T cell repertoires in COVID-19. This table comes from immunoSEQ multiplex PCR, and its TCRdb copy is limited to in-frame clones, with some not included. The sample comprises roughly 50,000 clones, roughly 90% of which are singletons, and 20% rests with the top ten. The sample consisted of peripheral blood. These receptors all stem from a human donor in a cohort sampled during active COVID-19.

The chain has TRBV6-6 and TRBJ2-3, with 11 bases identical to TRBD1. The J segment lost 6 bases and the V segment lost 0 bases, leaving 2 bases of the junction unmatched. The germline gives CDR1 MNHNY, CDR2 SVGAGI (reference sequence). This CDR3 is built from 15 residues. Written as DNA, the CDR3 is TGTGCCAGCAGTTACTCCGGGACAGGGGGGGATACGCAGTATTTT. This sequence encodes CASSYSGTGGDTQYF.

This CDR3 is CASSPGQGAGGYTF. The CDR3 DNA reads as TGCGCCAGCAGCCCGGGACAGGGGGCGGGAGGCTACACCTTC. The chain couples TRBV4-3 to TRBJ1-2, with TRBD1 matching over 12 bases. Unmatched junction bases numbered 5, after V lost 4 bases and J lost 8 bases. Germline CDR1 reads LGHNA; CDR2 reads YSLEER. The CDR3 has 14 residues.

This chain connects TRBV5-4 to TRBJ1-3, with D hard to call. V lost 4 bases to trimming and J lost 1 base, with 9 bases between them. This CDR3 has 14 residues. Germline CDR1 and CDR2: SGHNT and YYREEE (reference sequence). The CDR3 is CASSQRGSGNTIYF. CDR3 coding DNA: TGTGCCAGCAGCCAACGGGGATCTGGAAACACCATATATTTT.

CDR3 sequence reads: CASSKLGAGGLFPEQFF. The CDR3 DNA reads as TGTGCCAGCAGCAAATTAGGAGCGGGGGGCCTGTTTCCTGAGCAGTTCTTC. V gene TRBV21-1 combines with J gene TRBJ2-1; TRBD2, the D gene given by the table, was not confirmed from the DNA. TRBV21-1 corresponds to a pseudogene. CDR3 length: 17 residues.

The chain links TRBV7-6 to TRBJ1-2; possibly TRBD1 for D (5 bases). This CDR3 contains 16 residues. Germline loops: CDR1 SGHVS, CDR2 FNYEAQ. V gave up 5 bases and J gave up 5 bases, with 21 bases separating them. This CDR3 is CASSPTVTDGIYGYTF. The CDR3 nucleotides are TGTGCCAGCAGCCCGACCGTGACAGATGGGATATATGGCTACACCTTC.

The CDR3 loop reads CASKGEGSSNQPQHF. The DNA for the CDR3 is TGTGCCAGTAAGGGGGAGGGATCTAGCAATCAGCCCCAGCATTTT. This rearrangement joins TRBV19 to TRBJ1-5, with D perhaps matching TRBD1 (6 bases). The CDR3 length is 15 residues. The germline V gene encodes CDR1 LNHDA and CDR2 SQIVND (reference sequence). Trimming left V 7 bases short and J 0 bases short, with 13 bases between.

V is TRBV6-6 and J is TRBJ1-3; tentatively, D is TRBD1 (5 bases). The germline V gene encodes CDR1 MNHNY and CDR2 SVGAGI (reference sequence). V lost 6 bases and J lost 0, with 15 bases in between. The CDR3 is 16 amino acids. This CDR3 reads CASSTPQGLSGNTIYF. CDR3 nucleotides: TGTGCCAGCAGCACACCGCAGGGTCTCTCTGGAAACACCATATATTTT.

The gene calls are TRBV5-1 and TRBJ2-7, with 8 bases fitting TRBD1. CDR3 length: 13 residues. V lost 3 bases and J lost 3; bases outside the gene matches: 2. Germline loops: CDR1 SGHRS, CDR2 YFSETQ. The CDR3 is CASSWDRIYEQYF. DNA for the CDR3: TGCGCCAGCAGCTGGGACAGGATCTACGAGCAGTACTTC.

In nucleotides, the CDR3 is TGTGCCAGAAGCTACGAGACTAGCGGGGGCCCCCTGGGCAATGAGCAGTTCTTC. Its protein product is CARSYETSGGPLGNEQFF. This chain joins TRBV5-3 and TRBJ2-1; 12 bases line up with TRBD2. TRBV5-3 is labeled an ORF, and its function is uncertain. CDR3 length: 18 residues. The ends lost 3 bases at V and 6 bases at J; junction bases unmatched: 13.

The rearrangement uses TRBV5-1 and TRBJ2-7; D is ambiguous. V lost 4 bases, J lost 2 bases, and 10 bases lay in between. Germline V gives CDR1 SGHRS, CDR2 YFSETQ. This CDR3 is 13 amino acids long. The CDR3 sequence: CASSRDPTYEQYF. The CDR3, as DNA: TGCGCCAGCAGCCGAGATCCAACCTACGAGCAGTACTTC.

The chain couples TRBV7-9 to TRBJ1-4; 9 bases fit TRBD1. The germline CDR1 and CDR2 sequences are SEHNR and FQNEAQ (reference sequence). V shed 1 base and J 2 bases; nucleotides not matched to a gene: 2. The CDR3 runs to 16 residues. The CDR3 nucleotides read TGTGCCAGCAGCTTAGGGACAGGGGCTACTAATGAAAAACTGTTTTTT. Its protein product is CASSLGTGATNEKLFF.

The chain links TRBV4-1 to TRBJ2-5; 7 bases align to TRBD1. With V trimmed by 3 bases and J by 2 bases, 6 bases remained unmatched. The CDR3 sequence is 15 residues long. CDR1 is MGHRA and CDR2 is YSYEKL in the germline V gene. The CDR3 sequence is CASSQGRQGQETQYF. CDR3 coding DNA: TGCGCCAGCAGCCAGGGAAGACAGGGACAAGAGACCCAGTACTTC.

The chain has TRBV5-1 and TRBJ2-7; D might be TRBD1 (6 bases). V shed 0 bases and J shed 2 bases, with 12 bases lying between them. The CDR3 has 15 amino acids. Per germline, CDR1 SGHRS and CDR2 YFSETQ. The CDR3 nucleotides are TGCGCCAGCAGCTTGGATCCGACAGGAACCTACGAGCAGTACTTC. Encoded protein: CASSLDPTGTYEQYF.

The V and J genes are TRBV7-9 and TRBJ2-5; D is possibly TRBD1 (5 bases). V lost 5 bases to trimming and J lost 1 base, with 14 bases between them. Germline CDR1 is SEHNR and CDR2 is FQNEAQ (reference sequence). CDR3 length: 15 residues. In DNA, the CDR3 is TGTGCCAGCAGCCCACCTGGGGCAGTCCAAGAGACCCAGTACTTC. It is translated as CASSPPGAVQETQYF.

This chain links TRBV6-4 with TRBJ1-2, with 8 bases fitting TRBD1. Germline values: CDR1 MRHNA, CDR2 SNTAGT. The CDR3 contains 13 residues. V trimming: 8 bases; J trimming: 4 bases; junction bases outside the gene matches: 6. The CDR3 coding sequence is TGTGCCAGCTCTGGACAGGGCGGCTATGGCTACACCTTC. Amino acid sequence: CASSGQGGYGYTF.

A few counts support this clone. The genes are TRBV30 and TRBJ1-2; D unresolved. V was trimmed by 2 bases and J by 7 bases, leaving 14 bases between them. The CDR3 totals 13 residues. The germline CDR1 and CDR2 sequences are GTSNPN and SVGIG (reference sequence). The CDR3 DNA follows: TGTGCCTGGAGTCTTCTTGAGGGAGGTGGCTACACCTTC. Translation: CAWSLLEGGGYTF.

This clone was observed a few times. V is TRBV7-3 and J is TRBJ2-1, with D possibly TRBD2 on 6 matching bases. This CDR3 comprises 14 residues. Germline V gives CDR1 SGHTA, CDR2 FQGTGA. V dropped 5 bases and J dropped 8 bases, with 16 bases sitting between them. The CDR3 DNA follows: TGTGCCAGCAGCCCGGGACTCTCTCGCGATGAGCAGTTCTTC. Protein: CASSPGLSRDEQFF.

This rearrangement joins TRBV3-1 (or the pseudogene TRBV3-2) to TRBJ1-5, with D unresolved. CDR1 and CDR2 from the germline V gene are LGHDT and YNNKEL (reference sequence). The CDR3 spans 15 residues. V was pared by 0 bases and J by 4 bases, with 10 bases between. CDR3 residues: CASSQDLAANQPQHF. The CDR3 DNA sequence: TGTGCCAGCAGCCAAGATTTGGCCGCAAATCAGCCCCAGCATTTT.

The chain couples TRBV6-6 to TRBJ1-2; 7 nucleotides agree with TRBD1. Germline V gene data show CDR1 as MNHNY and CDR2 as SVGAGI (reference sequence). Trimming cost V 5 bases and J 7 bases; bases outside gene matches: 13. The CDR3 loop spans 15 amino acids. CDR3 region: CASSLPPSGGGGYTF. The CDR3 DNA reads as TGTGCCAGCAGTCTACCCCCATCAGGGGGTGGTGGCTACACCTTC.

The chain employs TRBV5-1 and TRBJ1-3; 7 bases agree with TRBD1. This CDR3 spans 15 amino acids. V trimming: 3 bases; J trimming: 1 base; junction bases outside the gene matches: 4. Germline assignment: CDR1 SGHRS and CDR2 YFSETQ. The CDR3 DNA is TGCGCCAGCAGCTCGACAGGGCAATCTGGAAACACCATATATTTT. Amino acids: CASSSTGQSGNTIYF.

The chain couples TRBV6-5 to TRBJ2-6; tentatively, D is TRBD1 (6 bases). V dropped 6 bases and J dropped 1 base, with 10 bases sitting between them. This CDR3 spans 15 amino acids. CDR1 is MNHEY, CDR2 SVGAGI, per germline. The CDR3, as DNA: TGTGCCAGCAGGGGAACAGGGTCTGGGGCCAACGTCCTGACTTTC. Its protein product is CASRGTGSGANVLTF.

This sequence joins TRBV5-1 and TRBJ1-5; 9 bases are a match to TRBD1. CDR3 length: 15 residues. Germline V CDR1 and CDR2: SGHRS, YFSETQ. V lost 4 bases, J lost 6 bases, and 8 bases stayed unmatched. The CDR3 loop reads CASSTWTGESQPQHF. In DNA form, the CDR3 reads TGCGCCAGCAGCACATGGACAGGGGAGAGTCAGCCCCAGCATTTT.

The chain has TRBV6-5 and TRBJ2-1; 12 nucleotides agree with TRBD2. The CDR3 runs to 15 residues. J gave up 8 bases and V 0 bases, and 2 bases lay outside the gene matches. Germline V gene lookup returns CDR1 MNHEY and CDR2 SVGAGI. CDR3 in DNA: TGTGCCAGCAGTTACTCACTAGCGGGGGGTTATGAGCAGTTCTTC. The encoded protein is CASSYSLAGGYEQFF.

The V gene is TRBV29-1, the J gene TRBJ1-2; 8 positions match TRBD1. The CDR3 runs to 16 residues. J lost 4 bases, V lost 0 bases, and 10 bases had no gene match. In germline, CDR1 is SQVTM, CDR2 ANQGSEA. CDR3 loop: CSVEDNGQGELYGYTF. DNA for the CDR3: TGCAGCGTTGAAGATAACGGACAGGGTGAACTCTATGGCTACACCTTC. The full variable domain, completed using reference TRBV29-1 and TRBJ1-2, is SAVISQKPSRDICQRGTSLTIQCQVDSQVTMMFWYRQQPGQSLTLIATANQGSEATYESGFVIDKFPISRPNLTFSTLTVSNMSPEDSSIYLCSVEDNGQGELYGYTFGSGTRLTVV.